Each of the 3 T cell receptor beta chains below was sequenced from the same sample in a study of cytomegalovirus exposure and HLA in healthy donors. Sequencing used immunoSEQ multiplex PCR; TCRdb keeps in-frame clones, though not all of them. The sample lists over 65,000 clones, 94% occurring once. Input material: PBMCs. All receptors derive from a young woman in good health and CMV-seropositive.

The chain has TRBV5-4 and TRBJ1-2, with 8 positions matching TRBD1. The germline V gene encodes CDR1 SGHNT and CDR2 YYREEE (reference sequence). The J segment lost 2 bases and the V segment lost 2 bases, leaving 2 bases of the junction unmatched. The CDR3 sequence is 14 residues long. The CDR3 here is CASSLRQGNYGYTF. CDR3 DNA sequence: TGTGCCAGCAGCTTAAGACAGGGGAACTATGGCTACACCTTC.

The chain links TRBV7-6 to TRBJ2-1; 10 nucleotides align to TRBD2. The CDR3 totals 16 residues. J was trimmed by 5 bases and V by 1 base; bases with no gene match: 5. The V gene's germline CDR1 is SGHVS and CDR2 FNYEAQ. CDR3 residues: CASSLGTSGTNNEQFF. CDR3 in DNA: TGTGCCAGCAGCTTAGGGACTAGCGGTACGAACAATGAGCAGTTCTTC.

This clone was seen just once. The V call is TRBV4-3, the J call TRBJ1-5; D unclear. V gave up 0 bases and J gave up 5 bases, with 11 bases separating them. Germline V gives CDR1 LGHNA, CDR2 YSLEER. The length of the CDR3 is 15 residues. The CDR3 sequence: CASSQDLAADQPQHF. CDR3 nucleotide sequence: TGCGCCAGCAGCCAAGATCTCGCCGCGGATCAGCCCCAGCATTTT.